Below are 8 T cell receptor beta chains sequenced from a single sample in a study of sequential checkpoint blockade in melanoma. Profiled with immunoSEQ multiplex PCR; TCRdb holds only in-frame clones, not every one. The profile shows 10,000 to 11,000 clones, roughly 77% of them singletons. The treatment here: randomized to nivolumab then ipilimumab (arm A) or the reverse (arm B). The sequences come from CD8+ T cells sorted from blood (inferred from file names), collected from a patient given nivolumab and ipilimumab in sequence. The receptor set was obtained from a human donor with melanoma.

This clone has just a few counts. The chain recombines TRBV9 with TRBJ2-1, with TRBD1 matching 8 bases. The CDR3 loop spans 14 amino acids. Unmatched junction bases numbered 1, after V lost 3 bases and J lost 2 bases. Germline assignment: CDR1 SGDLS and CDR2 YYNGEE. DNA of the CDR3: TGTGCCAGCAGCGCGACAGGGGCCTACAATGAGCAGTTCTTC. Its protein product is CASSATGAYNEQFF.

The rearrangement joins TRBV6-4 to TRBJ2-1; 9 nucleotides agree with TRBD2. V shed 6 bases, J shed 4 bases, and the junction held 10 bases outside the gene matches. CDR1 and CDR2 (germline): MRHNA, SNTAGT. The CDR3 has 16 amino acids. The CDR3 DNA reads TGTGCCAGCAGCCCTAACGGCGGGAGGGGGTACAATGAGCAGTTCTTC. Translated: CASSPNGGRGYNEQFF.

The sample holds a few counts of this clone. The J gene is TRBJ2-3, the V gene TRBV6-4, with D possibly matching TRBD2 (5 bases). Trimming removed 8 bases at V and 3 bases at J, with 15 bases between. This CDR3 region has 14 residues. Per the germline V gene, CDR1 is MRHNA and CDR2 is SNTAGT. The CDR3 here is CASAESRETDTQYF. In DNA, the CDR3 is TGTGCCAGCGCAGAGTCGAGGGAAACAGATACGCAGTATTTT.

The rearrangement links TRBV5-6 to TRBJ1-1, with 7 bases fitting TRBD1. The CDR3 consists of 12 residues. Germline CDR1 and CDR2: SGHDT and YYEEEE. The J segment lost 7 bases and the V segment lost 4 bases, leaving 4 bases of the junction unmatched. CDR3 sequence reads: CASSLTGLEAFF. Here the CDR3 DNA reads TGTGCCAGCAGCCTGACAGGGCTTGAAGCTTTCTTT.

This chain joins TRBV5-6 and TRBJ2-7; TRBD1 agrees at 11 bases. The germline CDR1 and CDR2 sequences are SGHDT and YYEEEE. This CDR3 is 14 amino acids long. V lost 4 bases, J lost 4 bases, and 4 bases stayed unmatched. The CDR3 reads CASSPGQGAYEQYF. The CDR3 nucleotides read TGTGCCAGCAGCCCTGGACAGGGGGCTTACGAGCAGTACTTC.

Judged by abundance, this clone is large (0.1 to 1%). The chain has TRBV5-5 and TRBJ1-1, with D perhaps TRBD1 (6 bases). The germline gives CDR1 SGHKS, CDR2 YYEKEE (reference sequence). V was pared by 2 bases and J by 7 bases, with 12 bases between. CDR3 length equals 13 residues. As DNA, the CDR3 is TGTGCCAGCAGCTTCACCGGGACATTTGAAGCTTTCTTT. Amino acids: CASSFTGTFEAFF.

This clone came up once. The V gene is TRBV7-9, the J gene TRBJ1-5, with D unresolved. The germline V and J ends were trimmed by 5 bases and 2 bases, with 16 bases remaining between them. This CDR3 comprises 16 residues. CDR1 and CDR2 from the germline V gene are SEHNR and FQNEAQ (reference sequence). CDR3 DNA sequence: TGTGCCAGCAGCCCTACCCCCGGTGATGGCAATCAGCCCCAGCATTTT. Amino acid sequence: CASSPTPGDGNQPQHF.

V gene TRBV5-1 combines with J gene TRBJ2-1; D not certain. The V gene's germline CDR1 is SGHRS and CDR2 YFSETQ. The CDR3 is 15 residues long. V was trimmed by 0 bases and J by 0 bases, leaving 7 bases between them. The CDR3 reads CASSLGWSSYNEQFF. CDR3 nucleotides: TGCGCCAGCAGCTTGGGCTGGAGCTCCTACAATGAGCAGTTCTTC.